This passage covers 10 T cell receptor beta chains from one sample sequenced in a study of T-cell reconstitution after alpha-beta-depleted transplantation in children (dated by TCRdb to the mid-2010s). The receptor library was made with PCR. Sequencing relied on an Illumina HiSeq 2500. TCR libraries were prepared with molecular barcoding, using unique molecular identifiers to normalize TCRbeta repertoire quantification. TCRdb redid the processing of the public reads, applying fastp at Q25 and MiXCR, and retained in-frame beta chains. Each CDR3 protein gets just one entry, which takes the most common genes and DNA from the rows behind it. This sample holds more than 550,000 distinct CDR3 sequences; over 9.5% were observed only once. The ten top clones hold roughly 3.9% of the sample. The specimen was PBMCs from the stem cell graft donor, collected from the stem cell graft. The receptors come from a human donor who donated a stem cell graft to a child with acute myeloid leukemia.

This clonotype has a count of ten or more. The chain links TRBV7-8 to TRBJ1-1; D gene ambiguous. The V end was cut by 7 bases, the J end by 4 bases, with 10 bases between. This CDR3 has 12 residues. Germline V gene sequence: CDR1 SGHVS, CDR2 FQNEAQ. The CDR3 bases are TGTGCCAGCAAAGTCGGGGTCACTGAAGCTTTCTTT. Translated, it gives CASKVGVTEAFF.

This clonotype was recorded many times. The genes are TRBV10-3 and TRBJ2-1; 14 bases are a match to TRBD2. This CDR3 comprises 14 residues. Trimming took 6 bases from V and 10 from J; bases not matched to a gene: 5. The germline V gene has CDR1 ENHRY and CDR2 SYGVKD. The CDR3 protein is CAISAGLAGEEQFF. For the CDR3, the DNA is TGTGCCATCAGCGCGGGACTAGCGGGAGAGGAGCAGTTCTTC.

The chain has TRBV7-9 and TRBJ2-3, with 9 nucleotides matching TRBD1. Germline V lookup: CDR1 SEHNR, CDR2 FQNEAQ (reference sequence). V lost 5 bases, J lost 4 bases, and 7 bases stayed unmatched. The CDR3 covers 15 residues. The DNA for the CDR3 is TGTGCCAGCAGCACCCGGACAGGGGAGGCAGATACGCAGTATTTT. Encoded protein: CASSTRTGEADTQYF. The complete variable domain, with remaining parts taken from reference TRBV7-9 and TRBJ2-3, reads DTGVSQNPRHKITKRGQNVTFRCDPISEHNRLYWYRQTLGQGPEFLTYFQNEAQLEKSRLLSDRFSAERPKGSFSTLEIQRTEQGDSAMYLCASSTRTGEADTQYFGPGTRLTVL.

This rearrangement joins TRBV27 to TRBJ2-3; D gene ambiguous. V dropped 5 bases and J dropped 6 bases, with 18 bases sitting between them. The length of the CDR3 is 15 residues. Germline CDR1 and CDR2: MNHEY and SMNVEV (reference sequence). The CDR3 here is CASSPEDPLRDTQYF. CDR3 sequence (DNA): TGTGCCAGCAGTCCCGAGGACCCCCTGCGCGATACGCAGTATTTT.

This clonotype was counted between two and nine times. This chain links TRBV7-2 with TRBJ2-1; D is tentatively TRBD1 or TRBD2 (5 bases each). Germline values: CDR1 SGHTA, CDR2 FQGNSA. This CDR3 comprises 17 residues. V was shortened by 1 base and J by 0 bases, with 13 bases between the two germline ends. In DNA, the CDR3 is TGTGCCAGCAGCTTAGGCGGATGGGACCGCTCCTACAATGAGCAGTTCTTC. It translates to CASSLGGWDRSYNEQFF.

This clonotype was observed many times. The gene calls are TRBV11-3 and TRBJ2-1; 10 nucleotides agree with TRBD2. Germline assignment: CDR1 SGHNT and CDR2 YENEEA. This CDR3 is 15 amino acids long. The V segment lost 4 bases and the J segment 7 bases; nucleotides outside the gene matches: 7. The CDR3 reads CASSSPLAGNNEQFF. CDR3 DNA sequence: TGTGCCAGCAGCTCCCCACTAGCGGGAAATAATGAGCAGTTCTTC.

This clonotype was recorded at least ten times. The chain combines TRBV7-3 with TRBJ1-6; tentative D call: TRBD1 (5 bases). There are 14 residues in the CDR3. The germline gives CDR1 SGHTA, CDR2 FQGTGA. Trimming removed 4 bases at V and 2 bases at J, with 6 bases between. The CDR3 region has the DNA TGTGCCAGCAGCTGGACACCCTATAATTCACCCCTCCACTTT. It codes for CASSWTPYNSPLHF.

The count of this clonotype is one. This chain connects TRBV3-1 to TRBJ2-3, with TRBD1 identical over 8 bases. This CDR3 has 17 residues. After removal of 2 bases from V and 3 bases from J, the junction contained 10 bases not matched to a gene. Germline CDR1 and CDR2: LGHDT and YNNKEL (reference sequence). The CDR3, as DNA: TGTGCCAGCAGCCAAAAAGGAGGACAGGGTCCGACAGATACGCAGTATTTT. This sequence encodes CASSQKGGQGPTDTQYF.

This clonotype was observed a few times. The V gene is TRBV28, the J gene TRBJ2-3; 8 bases match TRBD1. Trimming at V came to 2 bases and at J to 5 bases, leaving 6 bases not matched to a gene. This CDR3 has 15 amino acids. Germline values: CDR1 MDHEN, CDR2 SYDVKM. The CDR3 protein is CASSLQGAGGDTQYF. In DNA, the CDR3 is TGTGCCAGCAGTTTACAGGGGGCCGGGGGAGATACGCAGTATTTT.

Written as DNA, the CDR3 is TGTGCCAGCCGGGTGGCGGGAGGGCCGAGGGAGACCCAGTACTTC. Its protein is CASRVAGGPRETQYF. The gene calls are TRBV12-3 or TRBV12-4 and TRBJ2-5; 9 bases fit TRBD2. Trimming cost V 8 bases and J 5 bases; bases outside gene matches: 12. This CDR3 spans 15 amino acids.